Below, 23 T cell receptor beta chains from the same sample are listed, as sequenced in a study of response to subunit inactivated influenza vaccine. In TCRdb, the RT-PCR reads were re-called with MiXCR into one record per CDR3 protein. Among 500,000 to 600,000 distinct CDR3 sequences listed, 12% were seen once. Material: PBMCs from blood, obtained on the day of vaccination. The source is a man in his fifties or sixties who received an inactivated influenza vaccine.

This rearrangement joins TRBV14 to TRBJ2-7; TRBD2 matches 8 bases. Germline CDR1 and CDR2: SGHDN and FVKESK. This CDR3 is 14 amino acids long. Unmatched junction bases numbered 7, after V lost 4 bases and J lost 5 bases. The DNA of the CDR3 is TGTGCCAGCAGCCGCCTCCGGGGGGGTCACGAGCAGTACTTC. Amino acid sequence: CASSRLRGGHEQYF.

The chain has TRBV5-1 and TRBJ2-1; 7 nucleotides align to TRBD2. CDR1 is SGHRS and CDR2 is YFSETQ in the germline V gene. V dropped 4 bases and J dropped 10; count of bases not matched to a gene: 11. The CDR3 runs to 14 residues. The CDR3, as DNA: TGCGCCAGCAGCGTCCGGGGGAGGGAGTCGGAGCAGTTCTTC. The encoded protein is CASSVRGRESEQFF.

This clonotype showed up just a few times. The V gene is TRBV6-1, the J gene TRBJ2-2; 12 bases are shared with TRBD2. J gave up 6 bases and V 1 base, and 0 bases lay outside the gene matches. The CDR3 spans 15 residues. Germline CDR1 and CDR2: MNHNS and SASEGT. CDR3 region: CASSEGLAGAGELFF. The CDR3 coding sequence is TGTGCCAGCAGTGAAGGACTAGCGGGAGCCGGGGAGCTGTTTTTT.

This rearrangement joins TRBV29-1 to TRBJ1-4; possible D gene TRBD1, 6 bases. This CDR3 region has 15 residues. In germline, CDR1 is SQVTM, CDR2 ANQGSEA. V lost 7 bases and J lost 5, with 20 bases in between. CDR3 nucleotides: TGCAGCGGTGGGGAGACTGGACAGTTAAATGAAAAACTGTTTTTT. Translating gives CSGGETGQLNEKLFF.

In its sample, this clonotype was seen many times. V usage is TRBV6-2 or TRBV6-3 and J usage is TRBJ1-1; possible D gene TRBD1, 6 bases. This CDR3 region has 18 residues. V was cut by 5 bases and J by 4 bases, with 26 bases left in between. Germline V gene data show CDR1 as MNHEY and CDR2 as SVGEGT. The CDR3 region is CASSKLPPRSGASTEAFF. The CDR3 DNA is TGTGCCAGCAGTAAACTACCCCCGCGATCAGGGGCCTCCACTGAAGCTTTCTTT.

This clonotype was observed many times. The chain has TRBV7-2 and TRBJ2-1; D unresolved. CDR3 size: 16 residues. Germline V gene lookup returns CDR1 SGHTA and CDR2 FQGNSA. V dropped 2 bases and J dropped 1 base, with 12 bases sitting between them. CDR3 sequence (DNA): TGTGCCAGCAGCTTAAGTGGTAACCCATCCTACAATGAGCAGTTCTTC. Translation gives CASSLSGNPSYNEQFF.

The sample holds a few counts of this clonotype. The chain recombines TRBV11-1 with TRBJ2-7; D is unclear. The CDR3 is made up of 14 amino acids. Deletions cut 4 bases from V and 0 bases from J, with 10 bases between. CDR1 and CDR2 from the germline V gene are SGHAT and FQDESV (reference sequence). The CDR3 loop is CASSSKTDSYEQYF. DNA for the CDR3: TGTGCCAGCAGCTCTAAGACGGACTCCTACGAGCAGTACTTC.

The chain combines TRBV20-1 with TRBJ1-1; D not resolved. The V end was cut by 2 bases, the J end by 3 bases, with 10 bases between. Germline CDR1 DFQATT, CDR2 SNEGSKA (reference sequence). The CDR3 covers 13 residues. The CDR3 reads CSARRVGYTEAFF. The CDR3 region has the DNA TGCAGTGCTAGAAGGGTGGGATACACTGAAGCTTTCTTT.

This clonotype appeared a few times. This sequence joins TRBV7-8 and TRBJ2-7; 9 positions agree with TRBD2. The trim removed 3 bases at V and 3 bases at J, leaving 6 bases unmatched. This CDR3 is built from 15 residues. Per germline, CDR1 SGHVS and CDR2 FQNEAQ. CDR3 amino acids: CASSLRLAGIYEQYF. The CDR3 DNA reads as TGTGCCAGCAGCTTGCGGCTAGCGGGGATCTACGAGCAGTACTTC.

This clonotype appeared many times. The rearrangement joins TRBV20-1 to TRBJ2-5; 7 bases fit TRBD1. CDR1 DFQATT and CDR2 SNEGSKA come from the germline V gene (reference sequence). The CDR3 runs 14 residues. V lost 5 bases to trimming and J lost 4 bases; unmatched junction nucleotides: 10. The CDR3 DNA is TGCAGTGCTCTCCCGGACAGGACGACAGAGACCCAGTACTTC. Translating it yields CSALPDRTTETQYF.

This clonotype has a handful of counts. The rearrangement links TRBV4-3 to TRBJ1-4; no clear D gene. V lost 1 base, J lost 0 bases, and 6 bases lay in between. CDR3 size: 15 residues. The V gene's germline CDR1 is LGHNA and CDR2 YSLEER. The CDR3 DNA follows: TGCGCCAGCAGCCAAGCACCCGCAACTAATGAAAAACTGTTTTTT. This gives the protein CASSQAPATNEKLFF.

This clonotype was seen many times. The V gene is TRBV5-1, the J gene TRBJ2-1, with 8 bases identical to TRBD2. This CDR3 contains 14 residues. Trimming at V came to 4 bases and at J to 6 bases, leaving 6 bases not matched to a gene. Germline V gene data show CDR1 as SGHRS and CDR2 as YFSETQ. The CDR3 spells CASSGTRVGNEQFF. The CDR3 DNA reads as TGCGCCAGCAGCGGGACTAGGGTCGGCAATGAGCAGTTCTTC. The entire variable domain, with the rest obtained from reference TRBV5-1 and TRBJ2-1, is as follows: KAGVTQTPRYLIKTRGQQVTLSCSPISGHRSVSWYQQTPGQGLQFLFEYFSETQRNKGNFPGRFSGRQFSNSRSEMNVSTLELGDSALYLCASSGTRVGNEQFFGPGTRLTVL.

This clonotype was detected a few times. The chain links TRBV7-2 to TRBJ2-5, with D possibly TRBD1 on 5 matching bases. This CDR3 has 16 amino acids. Germline CDR1 and CDR2: SGHTA and FQGNSA. Between the trimmed V and J ends, which lost 0 bases and 4 bases, there was a span of 15 bases. The CDR3 protein is CASSLASGSRRETQYF. The DNA of the CDR3 is TGTGCCAGCAGCTTAGCCTCAGGGTCCCGAAGAGAGACCCAGTACTTC.

V usage is TRBV12-3 or TRBV12-4 and J usage is TRBJ2-2; 7 positions agree with TRBD1. The CDR3 covers 16 residues. V lost 3 bases, J lost 3 bases, and 7 bases stayed unmatched. CDR3 sequence reads: CASSFRGGKDTGELFF. The CDR3 DNA follows: TGTGCCAGCAGTTTTCGAGGGGGCAAGGACACCGGGGAGCTGTTTTTT.

In this sample, this clonotype turned up a few times. The V gene is TRBV27, the J gene TRBJ1-2; TRBD1 might be the D (5 bases). Deletions cut 6 bases from V and 4 bases from J, with 12 bases between. Per germline, CDR1 MNHEY and CDR2 SMNVEV (reference sequence). CDR3 length: 13 amino acids. Written as DNA, the CDR3 is TGTGCCAGCAGCCGGGAGGGGTCCTATGGCTACACCTTC. It is translated as CASSREGSYGYTF.

This clonotype was counted many times. V gene TRBV18 combines with J gene TRBJ2-5; no reliable D call. V was clipped by 3 bases and J by 5 bases, with 13 bases between them. The length of the CDR3 is 14 residues. The germline CDR1 and CDR2 sequences are KGHSH and LQKENI. DNA of the CDR3: TGTGCCAGCTCACCCCATATAACCGGGGAGACCCAGTACTTC. This codes for CASSPHITGETQYF.

This CDR3 reads CASSYPAERFRETQYF. CDR3 coding DNA: TGTGCCAGCAGTTACCCCGCCGAGCGTTTTCGAGAGACCCAGTACTTC. The chain couples TRBV6-2 or TRBV6-3 to TRBJ2-5, with D unresolved. CDR3 length: 16 residues. Germline CDR1 MNHEY, CDR2 SVGEGT. With 2 bases removed from V and 4 bases from J, the gap between germline ends came to 17 bases.

At least ten counts were recorded for this clonotype. V is TRBV29-1 and J is TRBJ2-1; D is unresolved. The CDR3 is made up of 11 amino acids. Between the trimmed V and J ends, which lost 4 bases and 7 bases, there was a span of 8 bases. Looked up from germline, CDR1 is SQVTM and CDR2 is ANQGSEA. The CDR3 sequence: CSVAPLNEQFF. The CDR3 DNA reads as TGCAGCGTTGCACCCCTGAATGAGCAGTTCTTC.

The chain has TRBV28 and TRBJ2-7; maybe TRBD1 (7 bases). The V gene lost 5 bases and the J gene lost 6 bases, with 17 bases spanning the gap. The CDR3 consists of 14 residues. The germline V gene has CDR1 MDHEN and CDR2 SYDVKM. The CDR3 sequence is CASSPPRQGGEQYF. The CDR3 nucleotides are TGTGCCAGCAGTCCCCCAAGACAGGGAGGCGAGCAGTACTTC.

The chain joins TRBV12-3 or TRBV12-4 to TRBJ1-2; D is perhaps TRBD1 (5 bases). V was shortened by 2 bases and J by 4 bases, with 11 bases between the two germline ends. This CDR3 has 14 amino acids. The DNA of the CDR3 is TGTGCCAGCAGTTTACAGGGCGGGTTCTATGGCTACACCTTC. Amino acids: CASSLQGGFYGYTF.

In its sample, this clonotype was seen a few times. The V call is TRBV20-1, the J call TRBJ1-1; no clear D gene. Germline CDR1 DFQATT, CDR2 SNEGSKA (reference sequence). Trimming shortened V by 6 bases and J by 3 bases, and 17 bases separated the two germline ends. This CDR3 has 14 residues. The CDR3 region has the DNA TGCAGTGCCAGCCCGATCCTCGGGGACACTGAAGCTTTCTTT. This codes for CSASPILGDTEAFF.

The table lists this clonotype with a few counts. This sequence joins TRBV20-1 and TRBJ2-3; 9 bases map to TRBD2. The V gene end was trimmed by 1 base and the J gene end by 5 bases; junction bases not matched to a gene: 7. The CDR3 is made up of 15 amino acids. Germline CDR1 is DFQATT and CDR2 is SNEGSKA (reference sequence). Written as DNA, the CDR3 is TGCAGTGCTAGAGCGGGTAGCGGGAGTGTAGATACGCAGTATTTT. This encodes CSARAGSGSVDTQYF.

The chain has TRBV28 and TRBJ2-7, with D maybe TRBD2 (6 bases). V gave up 3 bases and J gave up 0 bases, with 15 bases separating them. CDR1 is MDHEN and CDR2 is SYDVKM in the germline V gene. This CDR3 is built from 16 residues. The CDR3 here is CASSFRPGDSSYEQYF. In DNA form, the CDR3 reads TGTGCCAGCAGTTTTAGGCCGGGGGATTCCTCCTACGAGCAGTACTTC. The full variable domain, with the rest looked up from reference TRBV28 and TRBJ2-7, is DVKVTQSSRYLVKRTGEKVFLECVQDMDHENMFWYRQDPGLGLRLIYFSYDVKMKEKGDIPEGYSVSREKKERFSLILESASTNQTSMYLCASSFRPGDSSYEQYFGPGTRLTVT.